Listed below are T cell receptor beta chains from one sample, sequenced in a study of T cells in Graves' hyperthyroidism and ophthalmopathy. A single record per CDR3 protein comes from TCRdb applying MiXCR to the multiplex PCR reads. The sample lists about 47,000 distinct CDR3 sequences, 45% to 65% occurring once. The sequenced sample consisted of peripheral blood or thyroid tissue (not recorded which). These receptors were collected from a young man with Graves' hyperthyroidism. Both conserved end residues are part of each CDR3. The D gene is left open where the match is weak. Clone size is shown for a subset of rows, as once, few, many or a class of expanded clone.

d_gene	v_gene	abundance	j_gene	CDR3nt	CDR3aa
-	TRBV29-1	-	TRBJ2-2	TGCAGCGCCGTCCGGGACCTTAACACCGGGGAGCTGTTTTTT	CSAVRDLNTGELFF
TRBD1	TRBV10-3	many	TRBJ2-5	TGTGCCATCAGCCTAGGACAGGGTAAAGAGACCCAGTACTTC	CAISLGQGKETQYF
TRBD1	TRBV7-9	-	TRBJ2-5	TGTGCCAGCAGCTTAATGGGACAGGGGACGGAGACCCAGTACTTC	CASSLMGQGTETQYF
TRBD2	TRBV7-2	-	TRBJ2-5	TGTGCCAGCAGCTCGTATACCGGGACTAGCGGGAAAGAGACCCAGTACTTC	CASSSYTGTSGKETQYF
-	TRBV5-5	once	TRBJ2-1	TGTGCCAGCAGCTTGGTACCCCCGGGAAAGCAGTTCTTC	CASSLVPPGKQFF
TRBD1	TRBV7-2	once	TRBJ2-7	TGTGCCAGCAGCCTCGAGCCCCGGGACAGGGGGTACTACGAGCAGTACTTC	CASSLEPRDRGYYEQYF
-	TRBV7-8	-	TRBJ1-6	TGTGCCAGCAGCTCTAATGGGCGTGGGGATTCACCCCTCCACTTT	CASSSNGRGDSPLHF
-	TRBV10-3	-	TRBJ1-1	TGTGCCATCAAAGAACAGGTACTTTGGAGCACTGAAGCTTTCTTT	CAIKEQVLWSTEAFF
-	TRBV4-1	-	TRBJ1-6	TGCGCCAGCAGACCCAGACCAGGGGTACCCCTCCACTTT	CASRPRPGVPLHF
TRBD1	TRBV20-1	-	TRBJ1-6	TGCAGTGCCACCGACAGGGTCTCCTATAATTCACCCCTCCACTTT	CSATDRVSYNSPLHF
-	TRBV10-3	once	TRBJ1-6	TGTGCCATCAGTGATTATCAGGACTGGGATAATTCACCCCTCCACTTT	CAISDYQDWDNSPLHF
TRBD1	TRBV12-3/TRBV12-4	-	TRBJ1-5	TGTGCCAGCAGTTTGCGACAGGGGGCGAGTCAGCCCCAGCATTTT	CASSLRQGASQPQHF
-	TRBV4-1	many	TRBJ1-5	TGCGCCAGCAGCAAGGGGACATTGAGGGTGGCATTTAGCAATCAGCCCCAGCATTTT	CASSKGTLRVAFSNQPQHF
-	TRBV7-2	-	TRBJ2-3	TGTGCCGGCAGCATAACAGACACAGATACGCTGTATTTT	CAGSITDTDTLYF
-	TRBV19	many	TRBJ1-1	TGTGCCAGTAGTATGCTCGGTGGCACTGAAGCTTTCTTT	CASSMLGGTEAFF
-	TRBV5-1	once	TRBJ1-1	TGCGCCAGCAGCTTGGTCAACGGTAACACTGAAGCTTTCTTT	CASSLVNGNTEAFF
TRBD1	TRBV2	-	TRBJ2-6	TGTGCCAGCATCCCGGGACAGGGATTGAACTCTGGGGCCAACGTCCTGACTTTC	CASIPGQGLNSGANVLTF